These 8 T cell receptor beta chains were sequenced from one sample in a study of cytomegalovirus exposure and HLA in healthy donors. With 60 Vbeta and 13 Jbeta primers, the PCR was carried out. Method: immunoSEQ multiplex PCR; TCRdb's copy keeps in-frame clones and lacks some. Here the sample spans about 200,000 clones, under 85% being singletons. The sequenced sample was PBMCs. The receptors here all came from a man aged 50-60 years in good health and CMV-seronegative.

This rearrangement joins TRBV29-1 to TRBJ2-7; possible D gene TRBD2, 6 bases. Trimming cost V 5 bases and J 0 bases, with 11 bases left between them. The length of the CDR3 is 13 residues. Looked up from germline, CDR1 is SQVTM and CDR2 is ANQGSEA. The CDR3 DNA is TGCAGCGTTTGGGGGGAGAGCTCCTACGAGCAGTACTTC. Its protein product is CSVWGESSYEQYF.

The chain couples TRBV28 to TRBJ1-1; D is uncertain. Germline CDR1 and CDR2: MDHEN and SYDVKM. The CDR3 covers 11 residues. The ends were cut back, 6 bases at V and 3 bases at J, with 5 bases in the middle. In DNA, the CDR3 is TGTGCCAGCAGCCTATACACTGAAGCTTTCTTT. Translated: CASSLYTEAFF.

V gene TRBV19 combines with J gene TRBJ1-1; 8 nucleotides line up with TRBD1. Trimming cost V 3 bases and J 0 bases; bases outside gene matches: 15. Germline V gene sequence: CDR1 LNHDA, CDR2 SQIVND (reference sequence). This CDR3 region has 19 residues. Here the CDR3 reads CASSMGPNDRGAMNTEAFF. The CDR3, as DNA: TGTGCCAGTAGTATGGGGCCCAACGACAGGGGAGCGATGAACACTGAAGCTTTCTTT.

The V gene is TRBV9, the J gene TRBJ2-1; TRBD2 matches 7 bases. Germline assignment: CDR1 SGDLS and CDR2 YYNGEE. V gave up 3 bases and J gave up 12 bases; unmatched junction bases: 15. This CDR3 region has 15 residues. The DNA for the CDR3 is TGTGCCAGCAGCGCCACCGGGACTACGGCGTTCGGGCAGTTCTTC. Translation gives CASSATGTTAFGQFF.

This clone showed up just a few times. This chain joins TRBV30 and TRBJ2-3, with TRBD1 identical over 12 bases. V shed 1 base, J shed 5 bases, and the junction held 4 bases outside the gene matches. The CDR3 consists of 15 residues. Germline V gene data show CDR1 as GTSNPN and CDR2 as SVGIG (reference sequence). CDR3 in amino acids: CAWSAGQGAGDTQYF. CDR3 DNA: TGTGCCTGGAGTGCGGGACAGGGGGCCGGAGATACGCAGTATTTT.

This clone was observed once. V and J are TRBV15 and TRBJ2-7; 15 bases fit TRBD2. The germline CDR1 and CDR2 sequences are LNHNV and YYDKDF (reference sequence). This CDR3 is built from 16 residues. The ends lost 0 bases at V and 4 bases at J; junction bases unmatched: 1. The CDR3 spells CATSRDGTSGRYEQYF. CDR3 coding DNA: TGTGCCACCAGCAGAGACGGGACTAGCGGGAGGTACGAGCAGTACTTC.

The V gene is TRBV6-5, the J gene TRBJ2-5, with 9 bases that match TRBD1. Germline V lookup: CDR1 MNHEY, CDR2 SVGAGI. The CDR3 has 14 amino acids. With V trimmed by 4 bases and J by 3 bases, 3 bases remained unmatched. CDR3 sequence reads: CASSLGQGKETQYF. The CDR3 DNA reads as TGTGCCAGCAGTTTGGGACAGGGAAAAGAGACCCAGTACTTC.

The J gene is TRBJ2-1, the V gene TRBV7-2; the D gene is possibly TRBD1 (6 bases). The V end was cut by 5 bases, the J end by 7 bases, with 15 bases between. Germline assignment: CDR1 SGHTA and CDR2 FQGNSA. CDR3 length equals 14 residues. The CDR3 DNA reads TGTGCCAGCAGCGCAGGGGCTAGCAGGAATGAGCAGTTCTTC. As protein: CASSAGASRNEQFF.